A selection of T cell receptor beta chains follows, all from one sample in a study of blood T cell repertoires in COVID-19. TCRdb keeps only in-frame clones here, not all; method: immunoSEQ multiplex PCR. The table shows about 360,000 clones, with about 87% occurring only once. What was sequenced was peripheral blood. The receptors stem from a human donor in a cohort sampled during active COVID-19. The CDR3 runs from the conserved cysteine through the conserved F or W. D genes are given only for firm matches. Not every row has a clone size; where given, it reads once, few, many or a size class.

size	D	J	V	CDR3	DNA
-	-	TRBJ2-7	TRBV7-9	CASSPPNSDEQYF	TGTGCCAGCAGCCCTCCTAATTCGGACGAGCAGTACTTC
-	-	TRBJ1-1	TRBV28	CASSLAGDTEAFF	TGTGCCAGCAGTTTAGCAGGGGACACTGAAGCTTTCTTT
-	-	TRBJ1-1	TRBV19	CASSTSGAMNTEAFF	TGTGCCAGTAGTACCTCAGGGGCGATGAACACTGAAGCTTTCTTT
-	-	TRBJ2-7	TRBV7-9	CASSSRSSGTNYEQYF	TGTGCCAGCAGCTCCCGCTCCTCCGGGACAAATTACGAGCAGTACTTC
-	TRBD2	TRBJ2-3	TRBV25-1	CASSEWGLATDTQYF	TGTGCCAGCAGTGAATGGGGACTAGCAACAGATACGCAGTATTTT
many	TRBD2	TRBJ2-3	TRBV5-4	CASSPPSGRSSEDTQYF	TGTGCCAGCAGCCCGCCTAGCGGGAGGTCATCTGAAGATACGCAGTATTTT
-	-	TRBJ2-5	TRBV28	CASSLDTAGGTQETQYF	TGTGCCAGCAGTTTAGATACGGCAGGGGGGACACAAGAGACCCAGTACTTC
many	-	TRBJ2-1	TRBV2	CASTISEYNEQFF	TGTGCCAGCACCATTAGCGAGTACAATGAGCAGTTCTTC
-	TRBD2	TRBJ2-7	TRBV6-5	CASCGVAGNYEQYF	TGTGCCAGCTGCGGGGTAGCGGGGAATTACGAGCAGTACTTC
-	TRBD1	TRBJ2-1	TRBV19	CASNTEGQGAHDNEQFF	TGTGCCAGTAACACAGAGGGTCAGGGGGCTCATGACAATGAGCAGTTCTTC
-	-	TRBJ1-2	TRBV6-5	CASSYSRGSNGYTF	TGTGCCAGCAGTTACTCTAGGGGCAGCAATGGCTACACCTTC
-	-	TRBJ2-1	TRBV27	CASTESSYNEQFF	TGTGCCAGCACCGAGAGCTCCTACAATGAGCAGTTCTTC
-	-	TRBJ1-3	TRBV30	CAWSRREAGNTIYF	TGTGCCTGGAGTAGGAGGGAAGCTGGAAACACCATATATTTT
-	TRBD1	TRBJ2-7	TRBV4-1	CASSQERQGTLEQYF	TGCGCCAGCAGCCAAGAACGACAGGGAACCCTCGAGCAGTACTTC
-	-	TRBJ2-3	TRBV6-1	CASSEYGGTYTDTQYF	TGTGCCAGCAGTGAATACGGAGGGACTTACACAGATACGCAGTATTTT
-	-	TRBJ2-3	TRBV27	CASSLSQSGWSDTQYF	TGTGCCAGCAGTTTATCTCAGTCCGGGTGGTCAGATACGCAGTATTTT
-	TRBD1	TRBJ1-1	TRBV30	CAWVTGAEAFF	TGTGCCTGGGTGACAGGGGCTGAAGCTTTCTTT